A single sample gave rise to the 10 T cell receptor beta chains below, sequenced in a study of shared clonotypes between healthy human individuals (TCRdb year 2020). For the CD8 naive samples, CD45RO-negative cells were positively selected for CCR7, yielding a CD45RA+CCR7+ population from which TemRA cells were excluded. Library prep was done by the immunoSEQ multiplex PCR assay. Not all clones reach the TCRdb copy of this immuneACCESS table, which keeps in-frame sequences only. Checked studies attribute under half of the gap to unresolved V genes and leave the rest unexplained. The sample includes around 2,000,000 clones, with about 94% observed a single time. The ten largest clones capture roughly 1.2% of the sample. Material for sequencing was naive CD8+ T cells sorted from blood. Reading the label with the study, this specimen's cell subset or site is: CD45RA+CCR7+. These receptors were obtained from a man between 18 and 29 years old in good health.

The chain combines TRBV7-2 with TRBJ2-2, with a weak D call TRBD1 (7 bases). The CDR3 sequence is 16 residues long. Germline lookup yields CDR1 SGHTA and CDR2 FQGNSA. Deletions cut 2 bases from V and 4 bases from J, with 14 bases between. CDR3 sequence (DNA): TGTGCCAGCAGCTTACCGGACAGGAGGGGCACCGGGGAGCTGTTTTTT. This codes for CASSLPDRRGTGELFF. Full variable domain (remainder filled in from reference TRBV7-2 and TRBJ2-2): GAGVSQSPSNKVTEKGKDVELRCDPISGHTALYWYRQSLGQGLEFLIYFQGNSAPDKSGLPSDRFSAERTGGSVSTLTIQRTQQEDSAVYLCASSLPDRRGTGELFFGEGSRLTVL.

The CDR3 sequence: CASRRDRDSPYEQYF. CDR3 bases: TGTGCCAGCAGGCGCGATCGGGACAGTCCCTACGAGCAGTACTTC. The genes are TRBV6-5 and TRBJ2-7, with 7 bases that match TRBD1. CDR3 size: 15 residues. V lost 6 bases and J lost 2; bases outside the gene matches: 10. Germline assignment: CDR1 MNHEY and CDR2 SVGAGI.

The chain recombines TRBV4-1 with TRBJ2-1; 13 bases map to TRBD2. The germline V gene has CDR1 MGHRA and CDR2 YSYEKL. J gave up 5 bases and V 0 bases, and 4 bases lay outside the gene matches. The CDR3 covers 17 residues. The CDR3 reads CASSQDGLAGENNEQFF. DNA of the CDR3: TGCGCCAGCAGCCAAGATGGACTAGCGGGAGAAAACAATGAGCAGTTCTTC.

As for this clone: The same CDR3 can be traced to other DNA sequences in this sample. CDR3 amino acids: CAWSASSGYEQYF. For the CDR3, the DNA is TGTGCCTGGAGTGCGTCAAGCGGCTACGAGCAGTACTTC. The gene calls are TRBV30 and TRBJ2-7; D is possibly TRBD2 (5 bases). With 1 base removed from V and 3 bases from J, the gap between germline ends came to 10 bases. CDR1 is GTSNPN, CDR2 SVGIG, per germline (reference sequence). The CDR3 runs 13 residues.

This chain links TRBV6-1 with TRBJ1-1, with a weak D call TRBD1 (5 bases). This CDR3 contains 17 residues. Looked up from germline, CDR1 is MNHNS and CDR2 is SASEGT. The V end was cut by 2 bases, the J end by 2 bases, with 18 bases between. This CDR3 is CASSELRVRAGNTEAFF. The CDR3 nucleotides read TGTGCCAGCAGTGAATTGCGGGTCAGGGCGGGTAACACTGAAGCTTTCTTT.

The rearrangement joins TRBV18 to TRBJ1-4, with TRBD1 identical over 11 bases. CDR1 and CDR2 (germline): KGHSH, LQKENI. Trimming at V came to 2 bases and at J to 6 bases, leaving 8 bases not matched to a gene. The CDR3 is 17 residues long. The CDR3 DNA follows: TGTGCCAGCTCACCATCCCCCGGACAGGGGGCTTATGAAAAACTGTTTTTT. It yields the protein CASSPSPGQGAYEKLFF.

The V and J genes are TRBV6-5 and TRBJ2-1; D call uncertain. This CDR3 spans 14 amino acids. The ends were cut back, 5 bases at V and 5 bases at J, with 13 bases in the middle. The germline gives CDR1 MNHEY, CDR2 SVGAGI. The CDR3 region has the DNA TGTGCCAGCAGTCGAACCGGGCCAAACAATGAGCAGTTCTTC. It codes for CASSRTGPNNEQFF.

V and J are TRBV28 and TRBJ1-2; 8 positions agree with TRBD1. The junction had 6 bases not matched to a gene; V was cut back by 2 bases and J by 7 bases. CDR3 length equals 14 residues. Germline V gives CDR1 MDHEN, CDR2 SYDVKM. CDR3 loop: CASSLPGGAGGYTF. In DNA form, the CDR3 reads TGTGCCAGCAGTTTACCAGGGGGCGCGGGTGGCTACACCTTC.

The table lists this clone with a count of one. The CDR3 loop reads CASSGQSTEAFF. For the CDR3, the DNA is TGTGCCAGCAGCGGTCAGAGCACTGAAGCTTTCTTT. The rearrangement joins TRBV9 to TRBJ1-1; D not resolved. This CDR3 is 12 amino acids long. V dropped 3 bases and J dropped 4 bases, with 7 bases sitting between them. Per germline, CDR1 SGDLS and CDR2 YYNGEE. Looking up the rest from reference TRBV9 and TRBJ1-1 gives the full variable domain: DSGVTQTPKHLITATGQRVTLRCSPRSGDLSVYWYQQSLDQGLQFLIQYYNGEERAKGNILERFSAQQFPDLHSELNLSSLELGDSALYFCASSGQSTEAFFGQGTRLTVV.

V usage is TRBV7-9 and J usage is TRBJ2-7; the match to TRBD1 covers 7 bases. With 1 base clipped from V and 7 bases from J, the junction kept 4 bases outside the gene matches. The germline CDR1 and CDR2 sequences are SEHNR and FQNEAQ (reference sequence). CDR3 size: 13 residues. CDR3 sequence: CASSLEDREEQYF. The CDR3 DNA reads as TGTGCCAGCAGCTTAGAAGACAGGGAAGAGCAGTACTTC.